This TCR beta chain was documented in a study of response to subunit inactivated influenza vaccine (dated by TCRdb to 2016 to 2019). A note on the overall study: Deep quantitative T cell receptor repertoire profiling was used in the study to track responses to a trivalent subunit inactivated influenza vaccine. Overall study results and their limits: According to the authors, only a limited number of new T cells may be recruited by each seasonal influenza vaccination.

The library was built by means of RT-PCR. Reads for this sample came from an Illumina HiSeq 2500. TCRdb reprocessed the public reads (quality trimming at Q25 with fastp, clone calling with MiXCR) and kept in-frame beta chains. Rows with a matching CDR3 protein are joined into one entry that keeps the most common DNA and genes. The sample table contains roughly 620,000 distinct CDR3 sequences; only one count was recorded for approximately 11% of them. The ten largest clones represent approximately 10% of the sample. Trimming leaves V shorter by 2 bases and J shorter by 4 bases, with the junction holding 23 bases beyond the gene matches. Spanning cysteine to phenylalanine, the CDR3 consists of 21 amino acids. Only the CDR3 portion is preserved as DNA: 63 bases, with reading frame beginning at the first base. CDR1 and CDR2 were assigned from the germline V gene (reference sequence) as SGHNT and YYREEE.

A few counts support this clonotype. This clone's antigen is unknown. It has no much larger one-base neighbor in the sample; base qualities were not kept. These sequences were also reported in another study, on T cells expressing NK-cell markers. As described in the second report: The TCR beta cDNA libraries were made using 5'RACE template switching, a step that added both a universal primer site and unique molecular identifiers. In sorted CD3+CD56+NKG2C+, CD3+CD56+NKG2C- and CD3+CD56-NKG2C+ T-cell subsets from 7 to 9 donors, TCR beta-chain repertoires were profiled. Among the eight sequenced donors, only one was HCMV-seronegative, while the other seven were HCMV-seropositive. In several experiments an anti-gammadeltaTCR antibody was added to restrict sorting to alphabetaTCR-expressing T cells. In several donors, the dominant CD3+CD56+NKG2C+ clonotypes ranked among the top 10 CD8+ clonotypes, making up roughly 1.0-8% of CD8+ T cells. Those dominant clonotypes were again the most abundant among CD3+CD56-NKG2C+ cells in several donors, at about 28.3-65%. It remained unclear whether the expanded NKG2C-expressing T cell clones were specific for HCMV antigens. All eight donors whose samples were sequenced were randomly selected healthy volunteers, three of them men and five women. To determine HCMV serostatus, a commercial ELISA kit was used to detect HCMV-specific IgG in serum. Ficoll density gradient centrifugation was used to isolate peripheral blood mononuclear cells from blood. For six donors, bulk peripheral blood T-cell repertoires were additionally sequenced from unsorted PBMC. Synthesis of cDNA was primed from the TCR beta constant segment and was followed by two consecutive PCR amplification steps. Sequencing of the libraries produced 2 x 150 bp reads on Illumina HiSeq 2000/2500, MiSeq or NextSeq. MIGEC handled demultiplexing of the reads and grouping by UMI, while MiTCR was used to assemble and quantify clonotypes. To remove erroneous sequences, TCR cDNA sequences were retained only when supported by two or more reads. The tcR package was used for downstream repertoire analysis, with clonotypes matched between fractions based on CDR3 nucleotide sequence plus V segment. VDJmatch was used to annotate antigen specificity against VDJdb, with one amino acid substitution in CDR3 permitted.

The TCR was taken from a man aged 50-60 years who received an inactivated influenza vaccine. Donor details come from another sample of the same person, matched by shared clones. Sequenced material: PBMCs from blood, taken on the day of vaccination. The chain couples TRBV5-4 to TRBJ2-5, with TRBD2 identical over 10 junction bases. CDR3 protein: CASSFRVWGAGGQSSPETQYF. The sequenced DNA: TGTGCCAGCAGCTTCAGAGTTTGGGGAGCGGGGGGGCAAAGTAGTCCAGAGACCCAGTACTTC.